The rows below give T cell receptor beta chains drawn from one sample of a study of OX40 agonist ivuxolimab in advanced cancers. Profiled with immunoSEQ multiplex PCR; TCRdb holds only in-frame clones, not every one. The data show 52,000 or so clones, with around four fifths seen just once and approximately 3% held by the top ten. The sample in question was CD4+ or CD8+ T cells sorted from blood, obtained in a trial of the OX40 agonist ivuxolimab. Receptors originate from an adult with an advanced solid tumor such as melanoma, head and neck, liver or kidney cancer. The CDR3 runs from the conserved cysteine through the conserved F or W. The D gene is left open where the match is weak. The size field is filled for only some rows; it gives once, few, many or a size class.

TGTGCCAGCGGGGAGGGCCACTCTGGAAACACCATATATTTT | CASGEGHSGNTIYF | TRBJ1-3 | . | . | TRBV19
TGCGCCAGCAGCTTCATTCAGACAGGGGTCGACGAGCAGTACTTC | CASSFIQTGVDEQYF | TRBJ2-7 | . | TRBD1 | TRBV5-1
TGTGCCATCAGTGAGTTTGGGCGCGAGCAGTACTTC | CAISEFGREQYF | TRBJ2-7 | . | . | TRBV10-3
TGTGCCTGGAGCTCGGGACTAGGGGCAGGCAATGAGCAGTTCTTC | CAWSSGLGAGNEQFF | TRBJ2-1 | . | TRBD2 | TRBV30
TGCGCCAGCAGCCGATCTGGACTAGCGGGTCAAGAGACCCAGTACTTC | CASSRSGLAGQETQYF | TRBJ2-5 | . | TRBD2 | TRBV4-1
TGTGCCACAAGGACAGGCCTCTCTGGGGCCAACGTCCTGACTTTC | CATRTGLSGANVLTF | TRBJ2-6 | . | TRBD1 | TRBV6-6
TGTGCCACCAGCAGAGCCCGGGGCAGGGACGTAGATACGCAGTATTTT | CATSRARGRDVDTQYF | TRBJ2-3 | . | . | TRBV15
TGTGCCAGCAGTGGCGGACAGGGGCCATATGAGCAGTTCTTC | CASSGGQGPYEQFF | TRBJ2-1 | . | TRBD1 | TRBV6-1
TGTGCCAGCTCAACCGGGAGTCGCTACGAGCAGTACTTC | CASSTGSRYEQYF | TRBJ2-7 | . | . | TRBV18
TGCGCCAGCAGCTTAGGGACGGTCGACCAAGAGACCCAGTACTTC | CASSLGTVDQETQYF | TRBJ2-5 | . | . | TRBV5-1
TGTGCCAGCAGGACCGGGACTTCTCCGTCCTCCGAGCAGTACTTC | CASRTGTSPSSEQYF | TRBJ2-7 | . | . | TRBV27
TGTGCCAGCAGACCCGGACAGGGAGGCGCCCAGTTC | CASRPGQGGAQF | TRBJ1-2 | . | TRBD1 | TRBV6-5
TGTGCCAGCAGCTTAGCGCGTGGCCGCTATGGCTACACCTTC | CASSLARGRYGYTF | TRBJ1-2 | . | . | TRBV7-8
TGTGCCAGCAGCTTTGGCGCGGGGGGGGGCACAGATACGCAGTATTTT | CASSFGAGGGTDTQYF | TRBJ2-3 | once | TRBD2 | TRBV11-2
TGTGCCAGCAGTTACTCGTTTGTTCACCTCTTCGGACCAAATGAGCAGTTCTTC | CASSYSFVHLFGPNEQFF | TRBJ2-1 | . | . | TRBV6-7
TGTGCCAGCAGCTTGCGGACAAGTAACTATGGCTACACCTTC | CASSLRTSNYGYTF | TRBJ1-2 | . | . | TRBV11-2
TGTGCCAGCAGCCAGGACGGGCTAGGTGAAAAACTGTTTTTT | CASSQDGLGEKLFF | TRBJ1-4 | . | . | TRBV7-9
TGCAGCTCCCTCGGGGTGAGCACAGATACGCAGTATTTT | CSSLGVSTDTQYF | TRBJ2-3 | . | . | TRBV29-1
TGTGCCAGTAGTATTTCCGGACAGTCCGGGAAGACCCAGTACTTC | CASSISGQSGKTQYF | TRBJ2-5 | . | . | TRBV19
TGTGCCAGCTCACCAAGTACAGGGTTACGCGAGCAGTACTTC | CASSPSTGLREQYF | TRBJ2-7 | . | . | TRBV18
TGTGCCAGCAGCTGGGGGACAGGGGTGGGCCACGAGCAGTACTTC | CASSWGTGVGHEQYF | TRBJ2-7 | . | TRBD1 | TRBV5-6
TGTGCCAGCAGCTTCGATGGATACTACAATGAGCAGTTCTTC | CASSFDGYYNEQFF | TRBJ2-1 | . | . | TRBV5-6
TGTGCCAGCAGTCCCGGGACAGGGGCGAGCTCCTACGAGCAGTACTTC | CASSPGTGASSYEQYF | TRBJ2-7 | . | TRBD1 | TRBV27
TGTGCCAGTACCCAATCGGCCCTGGAGACCCAGTACTTC | CASTQSALETQYF | TRBJ2-5 | . | . | TRBV19
TGTGCCAGCAGCGTAGCGGGGGGAACCTACGAGCAGTACTTC | CASSVAGGTYEQYF | TRBJ2-7 | . | TRBD2 | TRBV7-8
TGCACCAGCAGCCAAGAGCGGCCTAGCGGGCCGCCCCTCGAGCAGTACTTC | CTSSQERPSGPPLEQYF | TRBJ2-7 | . | . | TRBV1
TGTGCCAGCACTTGGTTTCTCCAGGGGGGAAATGAGCAGTTCTTC | CASTWFLQGGNEQFF | TRBJ2-1 | . | . | TRBV7-9
TGCGCCAGCAGCCAACAAGACAGGGTTGAAGATACGCAGTATTTT | CASSQQDRVEDTQYF | TRBJ2-3 | . | TRBD1 | TRBV4-3
TGTGCCTGGACCCCCGACAGAACTGAAGCTTTCTTT | CAWTPDRTEAFF | TRBJ1-1 | . | . | TRBV30
TGTGCCAGCAGCTTGGGTATGGGGAAACCCTACGAGCAGTACTTC | CASSLGMGKPYEQYF | TRBJ2-7 | . | . | TRBV7-9
TGTGCCAGTACTCAGGGAGATGCAGAGACCCAGTACTTC | CASTQGDAETQYF | TRBJ2-5 | . | . | TRBV19
TGTGCCAGCAGCTTGGTCGGGGCTGGGGCCAACGTCCTGACTTTC | CASSLVGAGANVLTF | TRBJ2-6 | . | . | TRBV5-6
TGTGCCAGCAGCCCGTCGTTGAGCTCCTACAATGAGCAGTTCTTC | CASSPSLSSYNEQFF | TRBJ2-1 | . | . | TRBV13
TGTGCCAGCTCACCACCCGGGGCCACAGATACGCAGTATTTT | CASSPPGATDTQYF | TRBJ2-3 | . | . | TRBV18
TGTGCCAGCAGCCCCTCCCCCTCTAGCGGGAGGGTGCAGTTCTTC | CASSPSPSSGRVQFF | TRBJ2-1 | . | TRBD2 | TRBV9
TGTGCCAGCAGCTTAACTAGCGGGAGTTTTGAGCAGTTCTTC | CASSLTSGSFEQFF | TRBJ2-1 | once | TRBD2 | TRBV7-6
TGTGCCAGCAGCTTCGGTGGGCTCCAAGAGACCCAGTACTTC | CASSFGGLQETQYF | TRBJ2-5 | . | . | TRBV7-9
TGTGCCAGCAGTGAATGGCTCGGGGAGTCTGGAAACACCATATATTTT | CASSEWLGESGNTIYF | TRBJ1-3 | . | . | TRBV25-1
TGTGCCAGCAGCGTAGTCGCAGGGGCGAAGGCAGATACGCAGTATTTT | CASSVVAGAKADTQYF | TRBJ2-3 | . | . | TRBV9
TGTGCCAGCAGTTACCGGGCAGATACGCAGTATTTT | CASSYRADTQYF | TRBJ2-3 | . | . | TRBV6-6
TGTGCCAGCAGTATTCACAGGTTAAATGAGCAGTTCTTC | CASSIHRLNEQFF | TRBJ2-1 | . | . | TRBV2
TGTGCCAGCAGCGTAGAGCTCGGCAGGCAAGAGACCCAGTACTTC | CASSVELGRQETQYF | TRBJ2-5 | . | . | TRBV9
TGTGCCAGCAGCAGCGGACAGGGGTTAGGTGATGAGCAGTTCTTC | CASSSGQGLGDEQFF | TRBJ2-1 | once | . | TRBV21-1
TGTGCCAGCAGCTTGGGTGCCCTCCAATTTAACGAGCAGTACTTC | CASSLGALQFNEQYF | TRBJ2-7 | . | . | TRBV5-4
TGTGCCAGCAGCCCCCGGGGACGGCTTGGCACAGATACGCAGTATTTT | CASSPRGRLGTDTQYF | TRBJ2-3 | . | . | TRBV9